A selection of T cell receptor beta chains follows, all from one sample in a study of technical replicates of blood from several donors. Clones were read by immunoSEQ multiplex PCR, and TCRdb kept only the in-frame ones, dropping some. Among over 75,000 clones listed, 95% to 98% were seen once. The sequenced sample consisted of T cells isolated from PBMCs. Receptors originate from a human donor in good health. Each CDR3 is given with its conserved first and last residue. Each record gives: J gene, D gene, clone size, V gene, CDR3 DNA, CDR3 protein. A D gene is named only where the DNA matches it firmly. Some rows mark clone size as missing; the rest say once, few, many or name a class of expanded clone.

>TRBJ1-4|TRBD1|-|TRBV29-1
TGCAGCGTTGAAGATTGGCCTTCGACAGGGGGTAAGGGTGAAAAACTGTTTTTT
CSVEDWPSTGGKGEKLFF
>TRBJ1-1|-|-|TRBV27
TGTGCCAGCAGTTTATCGATCAGGGGGAACACTGAAGCTTTCTTT
CASSLSIRGNTEAFF
>TRBJ1-1|-|-|TRBV6-5
TGTGCCAGCAGTTACGTATTCGGTAGAGTTGAAGCTTTCTTT
CASSYVFGRVEAFF
>TRBJ2-1|-|-|TRBV7-8
TGTGCCAGCAGCAACCGATCTAGCGTCAATGAGCAGTTCTTC
CASSNRSSVNEQFF
>TRBJ1-1|TRBD1|-|TRBV19
TGTGCCAGTAGTATTGGGGCAGGGGGACCGCTAGTTTTCTTT
CASSIGAGGPLVFF
>TRBJ2-7|TRBD2|-|TRBV7-9
TGTGCCAGCAGGGACCTCAGCGGGGGATCCTACGAGCAGTACTTC
CASRDLSGGSYEQYF
>TRBJ2-6|-|-|TRBV30
TGTGCCTGGAGTCAGGGCAGCTCTGGGGCCAACGTCCTGACTTTC
CAWSQGSSGANVLTF
>TRBJ1-1|TRBD1|-|TRBV2
TGTGCCAGCAGTGACCCGGGACAGGGCACTGAAGCTTTCTTT
CASSDPGQGTEAFF
>TRBJ2-3|-|-|TRBV5-1
TGCGCCAGCAGCTTTGAGCAGGGCGCAGATACGCAGTATTTT
CASSFEQGADTQYF
>TRBJ1-1|-|-|TRBV27
TGTGCCAGCAGTCCTGATACAGGGCAGGTCAGCACTGAAGCTTTCTTT
CASSPDTGQVSTEAFF
>TRBJ2-2|TRBD2|-|TRBV7-9
TGTGCCGGCCCCGGAGAGGGACTAGCGGGAGACACCGGGGAGCTGTTTTTT
CAGPGEGLAGDTGELFF
>TRBJ1-4|TRBD1|-|TRBV6-5
TGTGCCAGCAGTTACGACAGGGGGCGCAGGGAAAAACTGTTTTTT
CASSYDRGRREKLFF
>TRBJ1-2|-|-|TRBV6-4
TGTGCCACCTCCCCTGGGGTAACGGGGGGCTACACCTTC
CATSPGVTGGYTF
>TRBJ1-2|-|once|TRBV7-8
TGTGCCAGCAGCAAAGGGACGGGGGGCTATGCCTTC
CASSKGTGGYAF
>TRBJ2-7|TRBD1|-|TRBV2
TGTGCCAGCAGTGAAATGGGACAGACCTTCTACGAGCAGTACTTC
CASSEMGQTFYEQYF
>TRBJ2-3|-|-|TRBV9
TGTGCCAGCAGCGCCCGAGAGGATACGCAGTATTTT
CASSAREDTQYF
>TRBJ2-7|-|once|TRBV27
TGTGCCAGCAGTTTAGGACGGCGGGGCGTAGCGAACCCTCCTTGGGACGAGCAGTACTTC
CASSLGRRGVANPPWDEQYF
>TRBJ1-5|-|-|TRBV21-1
TGTGCCAGCAGCCACCTTCCCCCAAGGGGAACTAGCAATCAGCCCCAGCATTTT
CASSHLPPRGTSNQPQHF
>TRBJ2-2|-|-|TRBV7-7
TGTGCCAGCAGCTCTACTAGCAGGAACACCGGGGAGCTGTTTTTT
CASSSTSRNTGELFF
>TRBJ1-1|-|-|TRBV29-1
TGCAGCGTTGATCGGGAGGGGGGGAACACTGAAGCTTTCTTT
CSVDREGGNTEAFF
>TRBJ2-1|TRBD1|-|TRBV19
TGTGCCAGTAGTATGTATAGACAGGGAACAGTTGCGGGCGAGCAGTTCTTC
CASSMYRQGTVAGEQFF
>TRBJ1-1|TRBD1|-|TRBV6-6
TGTGCCAGCAGCTTAAGACAGGGGCCTGAAGCTTTCTTT
CASSLRQGPEAFF
>TRBJ1-2|TRBD1|-|TRBV2
TGTGCCAGCGGATGGACAGGGCAGGGCTACACCTTC
CASGWTGQGYTF
>TRBJ2-7|-|-|TRBV4-3
TGCGCCAGCAGCCAAGATAAGCAGGGGCGGCTTTCCTACGAGCAGTACTTC
CASSQDKQGRLSYEQYF
>TRBJ1-5|-|-|TRBV15
TGTGCCACCAGCAGAGATCCCGGTGAAAATCAGCCCCAGCATTTT
CATSRDPGENQPQHF
>TRBJ2-1|-|-|TRBV5-1
TGCGCCAGCAGCCCGACCACTAGGAATGAGCAGTTCTTC
CASSPTTRNEQFF
>TRBJ1-2|-|-|TRBV11-2
TGTGCCAGCAGCTTAGATGCTACAGCCGAGCTTAACTATGGCTACACCTTC
CASSLDATAELNYGYTF
>TRBJ1-1|TRBD1|-|TRBV2
TGTGCCAGCAGGTTAGGACAGGGCTTCACTGAAGCTTTCTTT
CASRLGQGFTEAFF
>TRBJ1-1|-|-|TRBV5-1
TGCGCCAGCAGCTTGGTCCCATCCGGGACTTACCGTTCCATGAACACTGAAGCTTTCTTT
CASSLVPSGTYRSMNTEAFF
>TRBJ2-2|-|-|TRBV7-2
TGTGCCAGCAGCCGTGGGGGAGGACCGAGGAACACCGGGGAGCTGTTTTTT
CASSRGGGPRNTGELFF